The rows below give T cell receptor beta chains drawn from one sample of a study of PD-L1 blockade in urothelial cancer. Some clones are missing from TCRdb's copy, which holds only in-frame ones; the method was immunoSEQ multiplex PCR. The data show 60,000 to 70,000 clones, approximately 75% seen once. This material consisted of PBMCs, taken around atezolizumab (anti-PD-L1) treatment. The source is a man between 65 and 85 years old with urothelial cancer. Each CDR3 is given without its conserved first and last residue. The order of the fields is CDR3 length, V gene, clone size, J gene, CDR3 protein. Rows may omit the clone size; those that give it use once, few, many or a size class.

>11|TRBV19|NA|TRBJ2-1
ASSMQRENEQF
>11|TRBV5-4|NA|TRBJ2-5
ASSFLERETQY
>11|TRBV5-4|NA|TRBJ2-7
ASSSRGQDEQY
>12|TRBV30|NA|TRBJ1-5
AWRGTGEGQPQH
>13|TRBV9|NA|TRBJ2-5
ASSVLSGDQETQY
>11|TRBV19|NA|TRBJ1-2
ASTTGTFYGYT
>14|TRBV27|many|TRBJ2-7
ASSYQLRDSPYEQY
>12|TRBV2|few|TRBJ2-3
ASNLEGYTDTQY
>11|TRBV5-4|NA|TRBJ2-7
ASSNDRVGEQY
>13|TRBV6-8|NA|TRBJ2-7
ASSWVGQGSYEQY
>13|TRBV27|NA|TRBJ2-5
ASSLRGQYKETQY
>13|TRBV5-4|NA|TRBJ2-1
ASSSRLRESNEQF
>14|TRBV19|NA|TRBJ2-1
ALTPSVAGLSRRQF
>13|TRBV9|NA|TRBJ2-1
ASSVDRGYHNEQF
>11|TRBV11-2|NA|TRBJ1-1
ASSHHLNTEAF
>10|TRBV10-3|few|TRBJ2-4
AISSGGGHQY
>12|TRBV19|once|TRBJ1-5
ASSLRTGNQPQH
>13|TRBV7-2|once|TRBJ2-5
ASDYWGRAWETQY
>11|TRBV5-6|NA|TRBJ1-1
ASSTAGTTEAF
>12|TRBV9|few|TRBJ1-1
ASSFTPENTEAF
>16|TRBV7-2|NA|TRBJ1-5
ASSLRGEFDRTNQPQH
>11|TRBV7-9|NA|TRBJ1-2
ASTNWQGNGYT
>11|TRBV27|once|TRBJ1-1
ASSLSRTTEAF
>16|TRBV7-2|NA|TRBJ2-7
ASSFRLASGRRSYEQY
>13|TRBV13|NA|TRBJ1-2
ASSSIRGEYYGYT
>13|TRBV19|NA|TRBJ2-2
ASSSSGANTGELF
>13|TRBV7-2|NA|TRBJ2-7
ASSRNGLAVGPKY